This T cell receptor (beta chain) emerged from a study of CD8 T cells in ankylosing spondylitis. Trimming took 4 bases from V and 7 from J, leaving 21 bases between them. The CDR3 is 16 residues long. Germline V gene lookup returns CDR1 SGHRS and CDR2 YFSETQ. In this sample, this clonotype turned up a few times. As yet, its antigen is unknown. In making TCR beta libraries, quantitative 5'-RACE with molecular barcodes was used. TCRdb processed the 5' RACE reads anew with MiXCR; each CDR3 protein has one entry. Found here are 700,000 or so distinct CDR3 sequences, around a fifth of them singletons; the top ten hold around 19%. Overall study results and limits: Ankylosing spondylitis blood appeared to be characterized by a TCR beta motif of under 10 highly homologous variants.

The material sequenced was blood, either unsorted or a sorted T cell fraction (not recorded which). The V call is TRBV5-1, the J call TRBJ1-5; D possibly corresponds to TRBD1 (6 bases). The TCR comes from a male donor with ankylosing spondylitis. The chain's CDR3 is CASSPFVQAQGQPQHF. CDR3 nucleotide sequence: TGCGCCAGCAGCCCTTTCGTGCAGGCTCAGGGGCAGCCCCAGCATTTT.